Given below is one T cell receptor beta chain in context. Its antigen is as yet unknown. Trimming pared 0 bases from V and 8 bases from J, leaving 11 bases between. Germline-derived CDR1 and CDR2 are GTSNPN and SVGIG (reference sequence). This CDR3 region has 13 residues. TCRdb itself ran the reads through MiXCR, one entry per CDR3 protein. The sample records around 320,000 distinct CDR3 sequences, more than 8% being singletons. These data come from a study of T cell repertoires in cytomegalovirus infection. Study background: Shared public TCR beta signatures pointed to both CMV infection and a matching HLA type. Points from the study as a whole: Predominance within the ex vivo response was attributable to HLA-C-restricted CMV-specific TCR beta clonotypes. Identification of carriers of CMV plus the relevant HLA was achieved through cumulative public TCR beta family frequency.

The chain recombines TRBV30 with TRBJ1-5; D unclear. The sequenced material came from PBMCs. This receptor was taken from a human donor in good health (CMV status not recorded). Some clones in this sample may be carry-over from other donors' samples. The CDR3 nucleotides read TGTGCCTGGAGTGTGAGTCTAATGAAGCCCCAGCATTTT. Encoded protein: CAWSVSLMKPQHF. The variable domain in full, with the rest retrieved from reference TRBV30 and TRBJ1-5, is SQTIHQWPATLVQPVGSPLSLECTVEGTSNPNLYWYRQAAGRGLQLLFYSVGIGQISSEVPQNLSASRPQDRQFILSSKKLLLSDSGFYLCAWSVSLMKPQHFGDGTRLSIL.